This TCR beta chain was retrieved from a study of PD-1 and CTLA-4 blockade in melanoma. The germline gives CDR1 MNHEY, CDR2 SMNVEV (reference sequence). The CDR3 has 15 residues. Trimming cost V 5 bases and J 4 bases; bases outside gene matches: 4. Clones were read by immunoSEQ multiplex PCR, and TCRdb kept only the in-frame ones, dropping some. This sample has around 21,000 clones, with about 87% found just once. The chain employs TRBV27 and TRBJ2-1, with 11 bases fitting TRBD2. The source of this sequence is a human donor with melanoma. The starting material was CD8+ T cells from peripheral blood, obtained before anti-PD-1 treatment. The CDR3 bases are TGTGCCAGCAGTCCCGGGACTAGCGGTTACAATGAGCAGTTCTTC. Amino acid sequence: CASSPGTSGYNEQFF.